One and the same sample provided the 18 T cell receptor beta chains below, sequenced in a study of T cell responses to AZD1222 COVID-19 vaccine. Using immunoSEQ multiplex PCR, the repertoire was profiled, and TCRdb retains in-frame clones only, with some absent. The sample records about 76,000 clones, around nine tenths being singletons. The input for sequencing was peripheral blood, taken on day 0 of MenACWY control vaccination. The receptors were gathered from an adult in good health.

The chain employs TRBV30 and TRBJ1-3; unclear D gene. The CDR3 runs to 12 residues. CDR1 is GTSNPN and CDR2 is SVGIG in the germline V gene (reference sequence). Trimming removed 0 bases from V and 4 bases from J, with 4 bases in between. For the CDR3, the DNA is TGTGCCTGGAGTGTACAGGGAAACACCATATATTTT. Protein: CAWSVQGNTIYF.

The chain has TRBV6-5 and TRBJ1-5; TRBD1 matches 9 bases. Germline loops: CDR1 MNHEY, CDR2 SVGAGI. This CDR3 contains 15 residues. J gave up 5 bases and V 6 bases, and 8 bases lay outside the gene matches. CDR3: CASSPRDRADQPQHF. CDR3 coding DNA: TGTGCCAGCAGCCCCCGGGACAGGGCTGATCAGCCCCAGCATTTT.

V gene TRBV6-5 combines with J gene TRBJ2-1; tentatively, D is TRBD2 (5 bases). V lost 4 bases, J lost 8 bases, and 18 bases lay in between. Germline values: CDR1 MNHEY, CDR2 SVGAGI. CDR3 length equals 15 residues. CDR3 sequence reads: CASSWRTSRNDEQFF. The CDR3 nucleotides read TGTGCCAGCAGTTGGAGGACCAGCCGGAATGATGAGCAGTTCTTC.

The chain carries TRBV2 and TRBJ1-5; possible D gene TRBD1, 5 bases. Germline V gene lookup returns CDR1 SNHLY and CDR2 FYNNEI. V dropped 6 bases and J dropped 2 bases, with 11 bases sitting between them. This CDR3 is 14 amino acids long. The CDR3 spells CASSRGTRNQPQHF. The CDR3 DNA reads TGTGCCAGCAGCCGAGGGACCCGCAATCAGCCCCAGCATTTT.

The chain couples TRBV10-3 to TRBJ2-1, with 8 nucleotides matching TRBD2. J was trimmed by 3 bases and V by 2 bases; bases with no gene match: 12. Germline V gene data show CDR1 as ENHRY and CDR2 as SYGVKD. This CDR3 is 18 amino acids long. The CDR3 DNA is TGTGCCATCAGTGAGCCAAGGACTGGGACTAGATTCTACAATGAGCAGTTCTTC. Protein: CAISEPRTGTRFYNEQFF.

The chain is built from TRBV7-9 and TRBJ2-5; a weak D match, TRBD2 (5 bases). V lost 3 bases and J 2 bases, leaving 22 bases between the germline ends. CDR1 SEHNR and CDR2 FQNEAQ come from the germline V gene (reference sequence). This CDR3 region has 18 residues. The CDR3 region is CASSLPSYSLARQETQYF. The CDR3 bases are TGTGCCAGCAGCTTGCCCTCCTACTCTTTAGCGCGGCAAGAGACCCAGTACTTC.

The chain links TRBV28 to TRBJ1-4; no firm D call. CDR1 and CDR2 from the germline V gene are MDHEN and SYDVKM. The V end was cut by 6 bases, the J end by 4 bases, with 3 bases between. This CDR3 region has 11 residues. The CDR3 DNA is TGTGCCAGCAGCAGTAATGAAAAACTGTTTTTT. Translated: CASSSNEKLFF.

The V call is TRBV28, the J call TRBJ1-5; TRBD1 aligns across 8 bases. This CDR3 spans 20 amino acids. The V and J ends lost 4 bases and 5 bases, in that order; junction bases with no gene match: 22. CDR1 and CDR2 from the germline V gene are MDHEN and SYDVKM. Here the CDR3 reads CASSSTRQDREWLFHQPQHF. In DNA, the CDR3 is TGTGCCAGCAGTTCCACCCGCCAGGACAGGGAGTGGTTGTTCCATCAGCCCCAGCATTTT.

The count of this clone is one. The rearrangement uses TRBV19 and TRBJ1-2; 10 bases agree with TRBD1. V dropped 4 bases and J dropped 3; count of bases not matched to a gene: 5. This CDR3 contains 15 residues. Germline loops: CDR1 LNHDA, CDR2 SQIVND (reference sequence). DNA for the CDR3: TGTGCCAGTAGTACTGACAGGGGGCAGTACTATGGCTACACCTTC. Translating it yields CASSTDRGQYYGYTF.

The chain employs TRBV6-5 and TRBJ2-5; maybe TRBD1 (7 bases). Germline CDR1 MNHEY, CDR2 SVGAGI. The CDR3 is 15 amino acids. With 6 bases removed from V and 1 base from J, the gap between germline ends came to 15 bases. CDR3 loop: CASRRTGGGQETQYF. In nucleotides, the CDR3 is TGTGCCAGCAGGCGGACAGGAGGGGGCCAAGAGACCCAGTACTTC.

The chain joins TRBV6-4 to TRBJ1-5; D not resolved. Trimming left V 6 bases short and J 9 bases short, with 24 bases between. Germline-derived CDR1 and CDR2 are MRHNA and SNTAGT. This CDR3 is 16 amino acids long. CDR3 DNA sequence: TGTGCCAGCAGGACCGACGGTAGGGAAGGCGTGAGGCCCCAGCATTTT. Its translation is CASRTDGREGVRPQHF.

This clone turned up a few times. CDR3 nucleotide sequence: TGTGCCAGCAGCCCGTCGGCAGGGAAAGGTGGCTACACCTTC. Translated, it gives CASSPSAGKGGYTF. The chain employs TRBV3-1 (or the pseudogene TRBV3-2) and TRBJ1-2, with a weak D call TRBD1 (5 bases). The CDR3 consists of 14 residues. Germline assignment: CDR1 LGHDT and CDR2 YNNKEL (reference sequence). V was clipped by 4 bases and J by 7 bases, with 16 bases between them.

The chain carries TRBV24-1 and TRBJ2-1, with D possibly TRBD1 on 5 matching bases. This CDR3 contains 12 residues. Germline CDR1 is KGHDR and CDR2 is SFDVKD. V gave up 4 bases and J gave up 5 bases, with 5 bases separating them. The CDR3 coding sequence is TGTGCCACCAGTGACAGGGACAATGAGCAGTTCTTC. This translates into CATSDRDNEQFF.

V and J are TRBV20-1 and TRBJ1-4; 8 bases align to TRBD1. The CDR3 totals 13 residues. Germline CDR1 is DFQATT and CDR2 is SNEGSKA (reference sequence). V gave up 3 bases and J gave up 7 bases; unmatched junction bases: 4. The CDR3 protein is CSASRQGSEKLFF. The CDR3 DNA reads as TGCAGTGCTAGTAGACAGGGGAGTGAAAAACTGTTTTTT.

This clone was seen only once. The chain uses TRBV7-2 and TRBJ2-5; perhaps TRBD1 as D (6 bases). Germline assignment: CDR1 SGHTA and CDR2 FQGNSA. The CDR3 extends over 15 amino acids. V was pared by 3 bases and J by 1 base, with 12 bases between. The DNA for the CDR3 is TGTGCCAGCAGCTTTCAAACAGGGTTCCAAGAGACCCAGTACTTC. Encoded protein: CASSFQTGFQETQYF.

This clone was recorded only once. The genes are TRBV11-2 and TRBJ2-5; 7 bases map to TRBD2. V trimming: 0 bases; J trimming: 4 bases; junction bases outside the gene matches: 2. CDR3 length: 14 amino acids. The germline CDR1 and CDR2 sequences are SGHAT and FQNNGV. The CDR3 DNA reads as TGTGCCAGCAGCTTAGAAGGCGGGGGAGAGACCCAGTACTTC. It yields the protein CASSLEGGGETQYF. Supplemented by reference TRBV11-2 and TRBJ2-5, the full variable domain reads EAGVAQSPRYKIIEKRQSVAFWCNPISGHATLYWYQQILGQGPKLLIQFQNNGVVDDSQLPKDRFSAERLKGVDSTLKIQPAKLEDSAVYLCASSLEGGGETQYFGPGTRLLVL.

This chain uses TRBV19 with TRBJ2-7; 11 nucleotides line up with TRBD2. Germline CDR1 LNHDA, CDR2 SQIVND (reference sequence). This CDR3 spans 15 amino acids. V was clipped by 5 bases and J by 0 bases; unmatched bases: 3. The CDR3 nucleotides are TGTGCCAGTAGTCGACTAGCGGGAAGCTCCTACGAGCAGTACTTC. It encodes CASSRLAGSSYEQYF.

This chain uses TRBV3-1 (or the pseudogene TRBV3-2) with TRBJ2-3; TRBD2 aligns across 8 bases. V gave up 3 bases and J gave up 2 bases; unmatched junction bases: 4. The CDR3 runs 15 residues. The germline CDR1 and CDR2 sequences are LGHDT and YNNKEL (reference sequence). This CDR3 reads CASSHGAGATDTQYF. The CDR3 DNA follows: TGTGCCAGCAGCCATGGAGCGGGAGCCACAGATACGCAGTATTTT.